The following is a T cell receptor beta chain sequence with its context. The target antigen is unknown. The sample comes from a study of blood T cells in healthy people across ages. Primed by a sample-barcoded 5' primer and a J-beta primer mix, a second PCR proceeded for about 6 to 11 cycles. A single record per CDR3 protein comes from TCRdb applying MiXCR to the 5' RACE reads. This table holds more than 650,000 distinct CDR3 sequences, more than 25% found once. Overall study results and limits: From one million sequenced T cells, diversity estimates were lower bounds.

J was trimmed by 7 bases and V by 4 bases; bases with no gene match: 6. The CDR3 spans 14 residues. Germline CDR1 reads SNHLY; CDR2 reads FYNNEI. This sample also belongs to another study, concerning T cells of mothers and their children.

Sequences were obtained from blood. The chain recombines TRBV2 with TRBJ2-1, with TRBD1 identical over 8 bases. This clonotype was sampled from a boy under 18 in good health. The CDR3 protein is CASSGDRFWNEQFF. The CDR3 nucleotides are TGTGCCAGCAGTGGGGACAGGTTTTGGAATGAGCAGTTCTTC.